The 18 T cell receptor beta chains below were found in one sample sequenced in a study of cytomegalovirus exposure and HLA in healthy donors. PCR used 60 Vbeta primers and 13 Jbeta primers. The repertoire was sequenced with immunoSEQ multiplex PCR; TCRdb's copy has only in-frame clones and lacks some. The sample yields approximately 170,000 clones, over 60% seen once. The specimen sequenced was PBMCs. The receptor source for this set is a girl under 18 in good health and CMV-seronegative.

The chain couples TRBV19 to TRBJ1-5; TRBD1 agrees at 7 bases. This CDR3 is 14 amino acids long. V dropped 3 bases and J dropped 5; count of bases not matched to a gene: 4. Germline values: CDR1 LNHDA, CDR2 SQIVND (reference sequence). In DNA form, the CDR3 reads TGTGCCAGTAGTATGGGGGACAGTTATCAGCCCCAGCATTTT. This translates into CASSMGDSYQPQHF.

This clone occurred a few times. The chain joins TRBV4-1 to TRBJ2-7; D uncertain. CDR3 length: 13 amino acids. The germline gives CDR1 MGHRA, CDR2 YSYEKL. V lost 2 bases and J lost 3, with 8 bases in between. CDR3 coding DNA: TGCGCCAGCAGCCAATCCCCCCTCTACGAGCAGTACTTC. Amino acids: CASSQSPLYEQYF.

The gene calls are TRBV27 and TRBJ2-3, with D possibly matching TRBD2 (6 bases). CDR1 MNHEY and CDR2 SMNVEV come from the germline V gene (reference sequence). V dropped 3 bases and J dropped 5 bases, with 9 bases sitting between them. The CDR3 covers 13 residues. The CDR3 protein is CASSFGGKDTQYF. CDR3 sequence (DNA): TGTGCCAGCAGTTTTGGGGGGAAAGATACGCAGTATTTT.

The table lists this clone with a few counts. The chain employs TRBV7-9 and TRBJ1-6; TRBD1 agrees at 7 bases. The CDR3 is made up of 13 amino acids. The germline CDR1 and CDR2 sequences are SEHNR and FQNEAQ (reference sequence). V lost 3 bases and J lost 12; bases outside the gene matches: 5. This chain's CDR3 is CASSLEPGGPLHF. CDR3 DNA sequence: TGTGCCAGCAGCTTGGAACCAGGGGGACCCCTCCACTTT. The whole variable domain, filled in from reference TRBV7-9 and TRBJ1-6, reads DTGVSQNPRHKITKRGQNVTFRCDPISEHNRLYWYRQTLGQGPEFLTYFQNEAQLEKSRLLSDRFSAERPKGSFSTLEIQRTEQGDSAMYLCASSLEPGGPLHFGNGTRLTVT.

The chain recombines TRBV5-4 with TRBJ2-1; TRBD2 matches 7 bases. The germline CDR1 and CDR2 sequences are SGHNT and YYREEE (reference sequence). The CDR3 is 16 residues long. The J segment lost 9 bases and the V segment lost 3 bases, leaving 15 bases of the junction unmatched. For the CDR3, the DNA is TGTGCCAGCAGCTCCCCGTGGCCTAGCGGTGGTGTTGAGCAGTTCTTC. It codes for CASSSPWPSGGVEQFF. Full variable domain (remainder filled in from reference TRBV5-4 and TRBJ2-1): ETGVTQSPTHLIKTRGQQVTLRCSSQSGHNTVSWYQQALGQGPQFIFQYYREEENGRGNFPPRFSGLQFPNYSSELNVNALELDDSALYLCASSSPWPSGGVEQFFGPGTRLTVL.

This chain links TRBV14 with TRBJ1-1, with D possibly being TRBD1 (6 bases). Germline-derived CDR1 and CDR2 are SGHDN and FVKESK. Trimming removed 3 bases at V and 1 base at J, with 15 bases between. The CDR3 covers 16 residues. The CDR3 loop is CASSHPRGGRNTEAFF. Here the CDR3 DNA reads TGTGCCAGCAGCCACCCAAGGGGGGGGCGGAACACTGAAGCTTTCTTT.

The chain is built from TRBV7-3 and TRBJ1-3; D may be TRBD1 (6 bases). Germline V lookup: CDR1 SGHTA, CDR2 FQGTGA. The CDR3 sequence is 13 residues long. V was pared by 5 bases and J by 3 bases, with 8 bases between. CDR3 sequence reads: CASSPTGGNTIYF. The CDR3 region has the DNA TGTGCCAGCAGCCCGACAGGTGGAAACACCATATATTTT.

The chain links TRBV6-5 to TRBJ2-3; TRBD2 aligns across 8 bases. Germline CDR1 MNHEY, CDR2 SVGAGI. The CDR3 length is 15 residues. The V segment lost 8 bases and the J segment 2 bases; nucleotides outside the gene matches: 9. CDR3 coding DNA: TGTGCCAGCCGCGTGGCGGGGGGCAACACAGATACGCAGTATTTT. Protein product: CASRVAGGNTDTQYF.

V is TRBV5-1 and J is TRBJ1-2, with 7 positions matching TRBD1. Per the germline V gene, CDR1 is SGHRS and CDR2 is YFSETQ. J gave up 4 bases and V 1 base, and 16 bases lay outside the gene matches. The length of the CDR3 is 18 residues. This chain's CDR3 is CASSLHSGTENVPYGYTF. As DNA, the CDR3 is TGCGCCAGCAGCTTGCACTCCGGGACAGAGAATGTTCCCTATGGCTACACCTTC.

CDR3 amino acids: CASSLRNEQFF. The CDR3, as DNA: TGTGCCAGCAGCCTTAGAAATGAGCAGTTCTTC. This chain links TRBV5-8 with TRBJ2-1, with D unclear. Germline V gene lookup returns CDR1 SGHTS and CDR2 YDEGEE. CDR3 length: 11 amino acids. V gave up 4 bases and J gave up 7 bases, with 6 bases separating them. The variable domain in full, completed from reference TRBV5-8 and TRBJ2-1, reads EAGVTQSPTHLIKTRGQQATLRCSPISGHTSVYWYQQALGLGLQFLLWYDEGEERNRGNFPPRFSGRQFPNYSSELNVNALELEDSALYLCASSLRNEQFFGPGTRLTVL.

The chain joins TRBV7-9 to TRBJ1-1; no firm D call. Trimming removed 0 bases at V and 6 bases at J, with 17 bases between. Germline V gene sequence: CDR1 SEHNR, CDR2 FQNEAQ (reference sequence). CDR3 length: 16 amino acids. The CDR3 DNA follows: TGTGCCAGCAGCTTAGCGTCAAACTTGCCGGGTTCTGAAGCTTTCTTT. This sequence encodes CASSLASNLPGSEAFF.

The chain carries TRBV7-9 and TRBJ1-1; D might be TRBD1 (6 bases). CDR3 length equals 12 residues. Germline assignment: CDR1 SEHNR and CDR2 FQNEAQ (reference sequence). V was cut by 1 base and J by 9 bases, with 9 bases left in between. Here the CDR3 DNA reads TGTGCCAGCAGCTTAGGGACAGATAAAGCTTTCTTT. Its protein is CASSLGTDKAFF. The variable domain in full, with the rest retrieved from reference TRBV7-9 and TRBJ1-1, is DTGVSQNPRHKITKRGQNVTFRCDPISEHNRLYWYRQTLGQGPEFLTYFQNEAQLEKSRLLSDRFSAERPKGSFSTLEIQRTEQGDSAMYLCASSLGTDKAFFGQGTRLTVV.

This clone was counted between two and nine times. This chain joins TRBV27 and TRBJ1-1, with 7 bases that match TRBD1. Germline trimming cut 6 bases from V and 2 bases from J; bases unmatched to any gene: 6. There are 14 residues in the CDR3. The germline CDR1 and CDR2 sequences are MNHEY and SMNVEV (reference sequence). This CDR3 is CASRQGGVNTEAFF. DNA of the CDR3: TGTGCCAGCAGGCAGGGGGGAGTAAACACTGAAGCTTTCTTT.

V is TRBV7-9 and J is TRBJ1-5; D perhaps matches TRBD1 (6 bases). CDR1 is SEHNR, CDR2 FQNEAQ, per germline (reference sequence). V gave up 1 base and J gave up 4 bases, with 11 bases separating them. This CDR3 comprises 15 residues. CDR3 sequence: CASSLDGRGNQPQHF. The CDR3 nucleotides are TGTGCCAGCAGCTTAGATGGCAGGGGAAATCAGCCCCAGCATTTT.

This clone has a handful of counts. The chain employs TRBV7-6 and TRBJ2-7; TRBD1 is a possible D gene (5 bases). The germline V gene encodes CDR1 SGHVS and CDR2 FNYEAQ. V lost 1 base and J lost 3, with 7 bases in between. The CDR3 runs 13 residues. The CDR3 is CASSLGTNYEQYF. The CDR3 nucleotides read TGTGCCAGCAGCTTAGGGACAAACTACGAGCAGTACTTC.

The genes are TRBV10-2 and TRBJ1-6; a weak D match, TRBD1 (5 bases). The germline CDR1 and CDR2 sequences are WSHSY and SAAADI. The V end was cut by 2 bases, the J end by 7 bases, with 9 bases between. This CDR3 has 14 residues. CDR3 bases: TGCGCCAGCAGTGAGGGCGGGACCAATTCACCCCTCCACTTT. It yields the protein CASSEGGTNSPLHF.

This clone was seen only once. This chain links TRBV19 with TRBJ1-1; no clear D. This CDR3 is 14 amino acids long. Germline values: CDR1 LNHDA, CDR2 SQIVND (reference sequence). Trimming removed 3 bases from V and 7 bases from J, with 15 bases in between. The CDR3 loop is CASSMSRELGEAFF. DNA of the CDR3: TGTGCCAGTAGTATGAGTAGGGAGTTGGGTGAAGCTTTCTTT.

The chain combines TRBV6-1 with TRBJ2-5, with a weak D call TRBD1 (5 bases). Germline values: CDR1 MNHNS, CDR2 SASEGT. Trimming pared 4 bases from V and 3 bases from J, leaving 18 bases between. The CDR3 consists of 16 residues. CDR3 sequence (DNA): TGTGCCAGCAGTGTTTGGACACCAGTAAACAAAGAGACCCAGTACTTC. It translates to CASSVWTPVNKETQYF.